The clone carrying this T cell receptor beta chain showed up many times. Profiling relied on immunoSEQ multiplex PCR, and the TCRdb table lists in-frame clones only, not all of them. The table has 60,000 to 70,000 clones, around 87% seen once. The record originates from a study of technical replicates of blood from several donors. Germline assignment: CDR1 SGHTS and CDR2 YDEGEE. Trimming shortened V by 4 bases and J by 0 bases, and 10 bases separated the two germline ends. CDR3 length equals 14 residues. The J gene is TRBJ1-1, the V gene TRBV5-8; tentative D call: TRBD1 (6 bases). The sample consisted of PBMCs. The sequence was collected from a human donor in good health. Some clones in this sample may be carry-over from other donors' samples. In nucleotides, the CDR3 is TGTGCCAGCAGCGGACAGACAGTGAACACTGAAGCTTTCTTT. It translates to CASSGQTVNTEAFF.